This T cell receptor (beta chain) was recorded in a study of T-cell memory formation after mild COVID-19. Study findings and constraints: From day 15 to 85, contracting clones were balanced between CD4 and CD8, whereas later expanders leaned toward CD4+.

With regard to this clonotype: The antigen is not known.

V was pared by 2 bases and J by 7 bases, with 9 bases between. The CDR3 extends over 13 amino acids. TCRdb itself ran the 5' RACE reads through MiXCR, one entry per CDR3 protein. The repertoire includes about 190,000 distinct CDR3 sequences, around 25% of them detected once, and 11% sits in the top ten. The chain has TRBV12-3 or TRBV12-4 and TRBJ2-4; D gene uncertain. The origin of this receptor is an adult woman who had mild COVID-19 (a few samples of this study predate the infection). Cell type and time point are not known. Sequences were obtained from PBMCs or a T cell subset sorted from them (not recorded which). The CDR3 DNA reads as TGTGCCAGCAGTTTAAAGGAACCCAACATTCAGTACTTC. As protein: CASSLKEPNIQYF.